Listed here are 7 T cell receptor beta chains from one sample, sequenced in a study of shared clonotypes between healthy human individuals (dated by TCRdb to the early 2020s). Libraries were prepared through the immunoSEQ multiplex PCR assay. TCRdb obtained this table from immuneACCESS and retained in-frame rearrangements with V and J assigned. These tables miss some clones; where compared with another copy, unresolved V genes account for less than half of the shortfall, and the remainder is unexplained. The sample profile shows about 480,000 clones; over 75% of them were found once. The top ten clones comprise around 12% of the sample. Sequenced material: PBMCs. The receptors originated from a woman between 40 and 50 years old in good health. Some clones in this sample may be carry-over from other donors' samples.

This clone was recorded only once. The CDR3 DNA reads TGTGCCAGCAGCGGCTCCCCGGGACAGGGCTACGAGCAGTACTTC. Its protein product is CASSGSPGQGYEQYF. V and J are TRBV7-8 and TRBJ2-7, with TRBD1 identical over 9 bases. The CDR3 totals 15 residues. CDR1 and CDR2 (germline): SGHVS, FQNEAQ. J was trimmed by 3 bases and V by 5 bases; bases with no gene match: 8.

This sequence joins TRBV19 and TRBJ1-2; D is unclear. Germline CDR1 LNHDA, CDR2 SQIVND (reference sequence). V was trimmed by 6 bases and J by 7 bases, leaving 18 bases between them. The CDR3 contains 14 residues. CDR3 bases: TGTGCCAGTAGGTTCGGGGAGCCTTCGCTTGGCTACACCTTC. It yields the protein CASRFGEPSLGYTF.

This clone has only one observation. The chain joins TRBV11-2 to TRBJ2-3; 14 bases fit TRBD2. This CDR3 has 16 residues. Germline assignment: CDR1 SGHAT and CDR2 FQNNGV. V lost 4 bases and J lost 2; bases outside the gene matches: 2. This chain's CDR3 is CASSWTSGRYTDTQYF. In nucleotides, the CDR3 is TGTGCCAGCAGCTGGACTAGCGGGAGGTACACAGATACGCAGTATTTT.

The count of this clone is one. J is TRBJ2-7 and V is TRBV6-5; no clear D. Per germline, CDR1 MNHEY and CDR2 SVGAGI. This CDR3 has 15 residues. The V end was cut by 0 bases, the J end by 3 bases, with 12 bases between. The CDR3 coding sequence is TGTGCCAGCAGTTACTCGATCGGCACCGACTACGAGCAGTACTTC. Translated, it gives CASSYSIGTDYEQYF.

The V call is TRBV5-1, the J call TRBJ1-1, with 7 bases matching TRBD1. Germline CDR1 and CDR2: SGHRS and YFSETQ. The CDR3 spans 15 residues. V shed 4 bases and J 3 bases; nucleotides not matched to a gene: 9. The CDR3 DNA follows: TGCGCCAGCAGCCCACAGGGGAGTGATTACACTGAAGCTTTCTTT. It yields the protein CASSPQGSDYTEAFF.

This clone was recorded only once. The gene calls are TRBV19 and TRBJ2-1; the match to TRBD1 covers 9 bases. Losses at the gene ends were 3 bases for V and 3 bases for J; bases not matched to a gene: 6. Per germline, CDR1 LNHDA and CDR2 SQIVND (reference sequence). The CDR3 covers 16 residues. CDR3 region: CASSIPGQGGYNEQFF. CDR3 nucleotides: TGTGCCAGTAGTATCCCGGGACAGGGAGGCTACAATGAGCAGTTCTTC. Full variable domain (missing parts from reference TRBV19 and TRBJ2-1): DGGITQSPKYLFRKEGQNVTLSCEQNLNHDAMYWYRQDPGQGLRLIYYSQIVNDFQKGDIAEGYSVSREKKESFPLTVTSAQKNPTAFYLCASSIPGQGGYNEQFFGPGTRLTVL.

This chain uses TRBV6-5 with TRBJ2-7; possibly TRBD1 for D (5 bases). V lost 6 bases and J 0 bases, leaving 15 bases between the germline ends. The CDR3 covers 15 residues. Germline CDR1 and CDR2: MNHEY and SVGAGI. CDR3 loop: CASRKQVQSSYEQYF. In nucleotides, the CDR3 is TGTGCCAGCAGGAAACAGGTACAAAGCTCCTACGAGCAGTACTTC.